Following are 25 T cell receptor beta chains from one sample sequenced in a study of T cells after yellow fever vaccination. MiXCR was run by TCRdb on the 5' RACE reads, yielding one entry per CDR3 protein. This table holds a few hundred thousand distinct CDR3 sequences, about a sixth found once. Material: PBMCs, obtained less than 6 days after the first yellow fever vaccination. The receptors stem from a man aged 18 to 29 who received the YFV17D yellow fever vaccine.

This clonotype has a handful of counts. The chain has TRBV4-3 and TRBJ2-7; 9 bases agree with TRBD2. Losses at the gene ends were 2 bases for V and 3 bases for J; bases not matched to a gene: 2. The germline V gene encodes CDR1 LGHNA and CDR2 YSLEER. The length of the CDR3 is 14 residues. The CDR3 sequence: CASSQRAGGYEQYF. The CDR3, as DNA: TGCGCCAGCAGCCAACGAGCGGGGGGCTACGAGCAGTACTTC.

The V and J genes are TRBV4-2 and TRBJ2-1; 7 nucleotides agree with TRBD2. Germline assignment: CDR1 LGHNA and CDR2 YNFKEQ. J gave up 0 bases and V 1 base, and 3 bases lay outside the gene matches. The CDR3 consists of 16 residues. The CDR3, as DNA: TGTGCCAGCAGCCAAGTCGGCGGGGGCTCCTACAATGAGCAGTTCTTC. Protein sequence: CASSQVGGGSYNEQFF.

The rearrangement links TRBV5-8 to TRBJ1-1; D ambiguous. In germline, CDR1 is SGHTS, CDR2 YDEGEE. The CDR3 loop spans 15 amino acids. Trimming stripped 0 bases from V and 5 bases from J, with 14 bases between. Here the CDR3 DNA reads TGTGCCAGCAGCTTGGGTTGGGGAGTTAGTACTGAAGCTTTCTTT. Translated, it gives CASSLGWGVSTEAFF.

This clonotype was picked up a small number of times. The rearrangement uses TRBV27 and TRBJ1-2; D call uncertain. CDR1 and CDR2 (germline): MNHEY, SMNVEV (reference sequence). Trimming cost V 7 bases and J 4 bases, with 13 bases left between them. The CDR3 sequence is 13 residues long. The CDR3 DNA sequence: TGTGCCAGCACGGCGGGATGGGCCTATGGCTACACCTTC. Translating it yields CASTAGWAYGYTF.

This clonotype has just a few counts. The chain has TRBV15 and TRBJ1-2; D gene unclear. Trimming removed 4 bases at V and 2 bases at J, with 8 bases between. The germline CDR1 and CDR2 sequences are LNHNV and YYDKDF (reference sequence). The CDR3 runs to 13 residues. The chain's CDR3 is CATSTLTNYGYTF. The CDR3 DNA sequence: TGTGCCACCAGCACTCTGACAAACTATGGCTACACCTTC.

This clonotype was observed a handful of times. This chain connects TRBV6-5 to TRBJ2-1; 7 bases are a match to TRBD2. Germline V gives CDR1 MNHEY, CDR2 SVGAGI. V lost 1 base, J lost 4 bases, and 4 bases stayed unmatched. The CDR3 sequence is 15 residues long. CDR3 DNA: TGTGCCAGCAGTTACTATGGGGGGGATTACAATGAGCAGTTCTTC. Its protein is CASSYYGGDYNEQFF.

The chain carries TRBV19 and TRBJ1-1, with D possibly matching TRBD1 (5 bases). Trimming pared 7 bases from V and 6 bases from J, leaving 9 bases between. This CDR3 is 11 amino acids long. CDR1 is LNHDA, CDR2 SQIVND, per germline (reference sequence). The CDR3 sequence: CASTPGPEAFF. The CDR3 DNA reads as TGTGCCAGTACTCCAGGGCCTGAAGCTTTCTTT.

CDR3 bases: TGTGCCAGCAGCCGGCGGACTAGCGGGGGGGTTAGCTACAATGAGCAGTTCTTC. Protein sequence: CASSRRTSGGVSYNEQFF. This chain uses TRBV7-3 with TRBJ2-1; TRBD2 matches 15 bases. With V trimmed by 5 bases and J by 3 bases, 8 bases remained unmatched. This CDR3 region has 18 residues. Germline V gene sequence: CDR1 SGHTA, CDR2 FQGTGA.

The chain couples TRBV18 to TRBJ2-7, with 7 bases lining up with TRBD1. The CDR3 has 13 amino acids. CDR1 KGHSH and CDR2 LQKENI come from the germline V gene. The V gene end was trimmed by 1 base and the J gene end by 7 bases; junction bases not matched to a gene: 4. CDR3 sequence (DNA): TGTGCCAGCTCACCACAGGGGGCAGAAGAGCAGTACGTC. This gives the protein CASSPQGAEEQYV.

This clonotype was counted only a few times. The CDR3 coding sequence is TGTGCCAGCAGCTTTAGCCGGGGAGCCGGGGAGCTGTTTTTT. It codes for CASSFSRGAGELFF. The rearrangement links TRBV7-2 to TRBJ2-2, with a tentative D call TRBD2 (5 bases). V gave up 3 bases and J gave up 6 bases, with 11 bases separating them. This CDR3 region has 14 residues. Germline values: CDR1 SGHTA, CDR2 FQGNSA.

As concerns this clonotype: At one end, the junction sequence differs from germline, possibly due to a read error. This chain uses TRBV6-2 or TRBV6-3 with TRBJ2-2; TRBD1 matches 9 bases. CDR1 MNHEY and CDR2 SVGEGT come from the germline V gene. This CDR3 region has 15 residues. CDR3 bases: TGTGCCAGCAGCCCACAGGGGGCGAACTCCGGGGAGCTGTTTTTT. It encodes CASSPQGANSGELFF.

This chain joins TRBV19 and TRBJ2-1; 7 positions match TRBD2. The CDR3 extends over 16 amino acids. The V gene end was trimmed by 5 bases and the J gene end by 9 bases; junction bases not matched to a gene: 16. Germline CDR1 LNHDA, CDR2 SQIVND (reference sequence). The CDR3 loop reads CASSFAAHRGVGEQFF. Here the CDR3 DNA reads TGTGCCAGTAGTTTCGCCGCTCACCGGGGGGTTGGTGAGCAGTTCTTC. The full variable domain, completed using reference TRBV19 and TRBJ2-1, is DGGITQSPKYLFRKEGQNVTLSCEQNLNHDAMYWYRQDPGQGLRLIYYSQIVNDFQKGDIAEGYSVSREKKESFPLTVTSAQKNPTAFYLCASSFAAHRGVGEQFFGPGTRLTVL.

This chain links TRBV18 with TRBJ2-3, with D hard to call. This CDR3 is 15 amino acids long. Deletions cut 3 bases from V and 3 bases from J, with 13 bases between. From germline, CDR1 is KGHSH and CDR2 LQKENI. The CDR3 protein is CASSPSFGLTDTQYF. The CDR3 DNA is TGTGCCAGCTCACCTTCGTTTGGGTTGACAGATACGCAGTATTTT.

The V and J genes are TRBV6-1 and TRBJ1-1; 9 nucleotides line up with TRBD1. This CDR3 is built from 14 residues. J gave up 8 bases and V 8 bases, and 12 bases lay outside the gene matches. Germline V gene data show CDR1 as MNHNS and CDR2 as SASEGT. CDR3 nucleotide sequence: TGTGCCAGCTACCGCCCCATGGACAGGGGCGAAGCTTTCTTT. It is translated as CASYRPMDRGEAFF.

This clonotype was detected only a few times. The rearrangement joins TRBV6-1 to TRBJ1-2; maybe TRBD1 (6 bases). The CDR3 length is 15 residues. V gave up 6 bases and J gave up 1 base, with 15 bases separating them. Germline CDR1 is MNHNS and CDR2 is SASEGT. CDR3 nucleotides: TGTGCCAGCAGCCCCCGGGACACTGTTAACTATGGCTACACCTTC. The encoded protein is CASSPRDTVNYGYTF.

J is TRBJ2-2 and V is TRBV7-3, with D unclear. Germline CDR1 SGHTA, CDR2 FQGTGA. The CDR3 consists of 16 residues. The V end lost 5 bases, the J end lost 0 bases, and 13 bases lay between the germline ends. CDR3 loop: CASSRWGNANTGELFF. As DNA, the CDR3 is TGTGCCAGCAGCCGTTGGGGAAACGCGAACACCGGGGAGCTGTTTTTT.

This clonotype appeared many times. The rearrangement uses TRBV7-2 and TRBJ2-1, with 9 bases aligning to TRBD1. V gave up 11 bases and J gave up 2 bases; unmatched junction bases: 7. Per the germline V gene, CDR1 is SGHTA and CDR2 is FQGNSA. This CDR3 has 14 residues. CDR3 residues: CASERQGAYNEQFF. The CDR3 DNA sequence: TGTGCCTCGGAGAGACAGGGGGCCTACAATGAGCAGTTCTTC.

This clonotype was recorded at least ten times. The V call is TRBV6-2 or TRBV6-3, the J call TRBJ1-5; 9 nucleotides line up with TRBD1. CDR1 and CDR2 (germline): MNHEY, SVGEGT. V lost 2 bases to trimming and J lost 5 bases; unmatched junction nucleotides: 19. The CDR3 runs 20 residues. The CDR3 here is CASSYRGFNRDRVNHQPQHF. The CDR3 bases are TGTGCCAGCAGTTACAGGGGATTCAACCGGGACAGGGTCAACCATCAGCCCCAGCATTTT.

This clonotype was observed a few times. This chain links TRBV7-2 with TRBJ2-5; D gene uncertain. Trimming stripped 5 bases from V and 4 bases from J, with 11 bases between. The CDR3 runs to 13 residues. Germline V gives CDR1 SGHTA, CDR2 FQGNSA. CDR3 sequence (DNA): TGTGCCAGCAGCCCGGGCCTTCTAGAGACCCAGTACTTC. It specifies CASSPGLLETQYF.

This rearrangement joins TRBV12-3 or TRBV12-4 to TRBJ2-1; unclear D gene. Trimming took 6 bases from V and 2 from J, leaving 14 bases between them. CDR3 length: 15 residues. As DNA, the CDR3 is TGTGCCAGCAGGGTTGAGAGTATACCCTACAATGAGCAGTTCTTC. Residues: CASRVESIPYNEQFF.

This clonotype came up a few times. J is TRBJ1-2 and V is TRBV11-2; no firm D call. CDR3 length equals 13 residues. Trimming pared 5 bases from V and 5 bases from J, leaving 12 bases between. Per the germline V gene, CDR1 is SGHAT and CDR2 is FQNNGV. Here the CDR3 reads CASSPSVGYGYTF. The CDR3 DNA follows: TGTGCCAGCAGCCCTTCGGTAGGGTATGGCTACACCTTC.

This clonotype came up a few times. J is TRBJ2-2 and V is TRBV4-3, with D tentatively TRBD2 (6 bases). V gave up 1 base and J gave up 1 base, with 10 bases separating them. The CDR3 contains 16 residues. Germline assignment: CDR1 LGHNA and CDR2 YSLEER. DNA of the CDR3: TGCGCCAGCAGCCAAGTTCAAGCGGGGAACACCGGGGAGCTGTTTTTT. Translation gives CASSQVQAGNTGELFF.

This clonotype occurred many times. The chain carries TRBV7-2 and TRBJ2-7; a weak D match, TRBD2 (7 bases). V lost 1 base to trimming and J lost 2 bases, with 12 bases between them. Germline lookup yields CDR1 SGHTA and CDR2 FQGNSA. This CDR3 spans 15 amino acids. CDR3 sequence reads: CASSLGGGKPYEQYF. The CDR3, as DNA: TGTGCCAGCAGCTTAGGGGGGGGCAAGCCCTACGAGCAGTACTTC.

This clonotype was seen only a few times. The chain joins TRBV6-5 to TRBJ1-6, with D tentatively TRBD1 (6 bases). The CDR3 is 14 amino acids. CDR1 and CDR2 (germline): MNHEY, SVGAGI. The V end lost 2 bases, the J end lost 7 bases, and 9 bases lay between the germline ends. The CDR3 reads CASSYDQGNSPLHF. DNA of the CDR3: TGTGCCAGCAGTTACGACCAGGGGAATTCACCCCTCCACTTT.

This clonotype was counted only a few times. The chain employs TRBV6-2 or TRBV6-3 and TRBJ1-1; TRBD1 is a possible D gene (6 bases). The CDR3 has 15 amino acids. The germline V gene has CDR1 MNHEY and CDR2 SVGEGT. Trimming cost V 6 bases and J 0 bases, with 14 bases left between them. The CDR3 spells CASSSRGQLNTEAFF. The CDR3 coding sequence is TGTGCCAGCAGCTCACGGGGGCAGTTGAACACTGAAGCTTTCTTT.